Following are 26 T cell receptor beta chains from one sample sequenced in a study of cytomegalovirus exposure and HLA in healthy donors. With 60 Vbeta and 13 Jbeta primers, the PCR was carried out. Sequencing was performed with immunoSEQ multiplex PCR; in TCRdb, only in-frame clones are kept and a portion is missing. This table holds fewer than 150,000 clones, approximately 89% found once. Sequencing was carried out using PBMCs. These receptor sequences come from a woman in her thirties in good health and CMV-seropositive.

The chain has TRBV5-6 and TRBJ2-3; 10 nucleotides line up with TRBD2. Trimming removed 0 bases from V and 0 bases from J; junction bases left unmatched: 10. The CDR3 covers 19 residues. Germline V gene lookup returns CDR1 SGHDT and CDR2 YYEEEE. The CDR3 loop is CASSLEASGGFSSTDTQYF. The CDR3 nucleotides are TGTGCCAGCAGCTTGGAGGCTAGCGGGGGATTCTCTAGCACAGATACGCAGTATTTT.

V and J are TRBV15 and TRBJ2-3; unclear D gene. The germline CDR1 and CDR2 sequences are LNHNV and YYDKDF (reference sequence). The CDR3 is 14 amino acids. V was trimmed by 0 bases and J by 4 bases, leaving 8 bases between them. The CDR3 here is CATSRDLPPDTQYF. CDR3 coding DNA: TGTGCCACCAGCAGAGATCTACCTCCAGATACGCAGTATTTT.

The V and J genes are TRBV28 and TRBJ2-7, with 8 nucleotides matching TRBD1. The CDR3 runs 17 residues. Germline CDR1 MDHEN, CDR2 SYDVKM. The V and J ends lost 3 bases and 0 bases, in that order; junction bases with no gene match: 10. In DNA, the CDR3 is TGTGCCAGCAGTTTCCCTCGGACAGGGCCCACCTCCTACGAGCAGTACTTC. It encodes CASSFPRTGPTSYEQYF.

The V gene is TRBV7-3, the J gene TRBJ2-1; D might be TRBD1 (6 bases). Trimming removed 1 base from V and 4 bases from J, with 11 bases in between. The germline V gene has CDR1 SGHTA and CDR2 FQGTGA. The CDR3 has 15 amino acids. CDR3 sequence reads: CASSLRGHTYNEQFF. The CDR3 coding sequence is TGTGCCAGCAGCTTAAGGGGACACACTTACAATGAGCAGTTCTTC.

The chain uses TRBV6-1 and TRBJ1-5; D gene unclear. The CDR3 runs 14 residues. Germline loops: CDR1 MNHNS, CDR2 SASEGT. V gave up 5 bases and J gave up 9 bases, with 17 bases separating them. CDR3 amino acids: CASSIREPGRPQHF. DNA for the CDR3: TGTGCCAGCAGTATAAGAGAGCCTGGGCGGCCCCAGCATTTT.

The CDR3 DNA reads TGTGCCAGCAGCCCAAACAGCGGGGGGGCAAATGAGCAGTTCTTC. Translated: CASSPNSGGANEQFF. The rearrangement links TRBV7-3 to TRBJ2-1; 10 bases match TRBD2. Germline lookup yields CDR1 SGHTA and CDR2 FQGTGA. There are 15 residues in the CDR3. V shed 5 bases, J shed 7 bases, and the junction held 8 bases outside the gene matches.

The rearrangement joins TRBV6-1 to TRBJ1-3; possible D gene TRBD1, 6 bases. The V and J ends lost 1 base and 9 bases respectively, with 16 bases between them. The V gene's germline CDR1 is MNHNS and CDR2 SASEGT. CDR3 length equals 15 residues. CDR3 in amino acids: CASSEGIGGAGTIYF. DNA of the CDR3: TGTGCCAGCAGTGAAGGGATTGGGGGGGCTGGCACCATATATTTT.

This chain links TRBV19 with TRBJ1-1, with D unresolved. This CDR3 has 14 residues. V was shortened by 3 bases and J by 0 bases, with 8 bases between the two germline ends. In germline, CDR1 is LNHDA, CDR2 SQIVND (reference sequence). The CDR3: CASSIHRLNTEAFF. Written as DNA, the CDR3 is TGTGCCAGTAGTATTCACAGATTGAACACTGAAGCTTTCTTT.

The V gene is TRBV19, the J gene TRBJ2-4; D might be TRBD2 (6 bases). CDR1 LNHDA and CDR2 SQIVND come from the germline V gene (reference sequence). V lost 9 bases, J lost 2 bases, and 14 bases lay in between. The CDR3 length is 14 residues. DNA for the CDR3: TGTGCCAGCAAGTTTAGCGGACCCAAAAACATTCAGTACTTC. It yields the protein CASKFSGPKNIQYF.

The rearrangement links TRBV28 to TRBJ1-2; D ambiguous. Trimming left V 10 bases short and J 3 bases short, with 24 bases between. CDR1 is MDHEN, CDR2 SYDVKM, per germline. This CDR3 comprises 16 residues. The CDR3 coding sequence is TGTGCCACCACGCCGGCGGGCTCTACGATTTACTATGGCTACACCTTC. It translates to CATTPAGSTIYYGYTF.

The rearrangement uses TRBV19 and TRBJ1-5; D remains ambiguous. Trimming removed 7 bases from V and 0 bases from J, with 19 bases in between. CDR3 length: 17 amino acids. Germline CDR1 reads LNHDA; CDR2 reads SQIVND (reference sequence). The CDR3 DNA sequence: TGTGCCAGTAAGGCGGCCACTAGCGACCATAGCAATCAGCCCCAGCATTTT. Its translation is CASKAATSDHSNQPQHF.

J is TRBJ2-7 and V is TRBV4-1; 8 nucleotides align to TRBD2. Trimming took 1 base from V and 4 from J; bases not matched to a gene: 15. CDR1 and CDR2 from the germline V gene are MGHRA and YSYEKL. CDR3 length: 18 residues. The CDR3, as DNA: TGCGCCAGCAGCCAAGGAAGGATAACGGGAGGGGTTGTTTACGAGCAGTACTTC. This translates into CASSQGRITGGVVYEQYF.

This clone has a single count. The chain carries TRBV2 and TRBJ2-5; 11 bases line up with TRBD2. Germline values: CDR1 SNHLY, CDR2 FYNNEI. The CDR3 sequence is 15 residues long. V shed 4 bases, J shed 4 bases, and the junction held 5 bases outside the gene matches. The CDR3, as DNA: TGTGCCAGCAGTGGTTTAGCGGGAGGGGCAGAGACCCAGTACTTC. This gives the protein CASSGLAGGAETQYF. The variable domain in full, with the rest retrieved from reference TRBV2 and TRBJ2-5, is EPEVTQTPSHQVTQMGQEVILRCVPISNHLYFYWYRQILGQKVEFLVSFYNNEISEKSEIFDDQFSVERPDGSNFTLKIRSTKLEDSAMYFCASSGLAGGAETQYFGPGTRLLVL.

The chain links TRBV6-5 to TRBJ2-2; TRBD2 might be the D (5 bases). V lost 6 bases, J lost 4 bases, and 12 bases lay in between. Germline V lookup: CDR1 MNHEY, CDR2 SVGAGI. CDR3 size: 14 residues. The CDR3: CASSLDGVTGELFF. CDR3 nucleotides: TGTGCCAGCAGCCTGGACGGGGTCACCGGGGAGCTGTTTTTT.

This chain links TRBV5-1 with TRBJ1-4, with a possible D match to TRBD1 (5 bases). The CDR3 covers 15 residues. Deletions cut 5 bases from V and 0 bases from J, with 11 bases between. Looked up from germline, CDR1 is SGHRS and CDR2 is YFSETQ. The DNA of the CDR3 is TGCGCCAGCAGAACGACAGTGGCAACTAATGAAAAACTGTTTTTT. It specifies CASRTTVATNEKLFF. Variable domain in full (rest from reference TRBV5-1 and TRBJ1-4): KAGVTQTPRYLIKTRGQQVTLSCSPISGHRSVSWYQQTPGQGLQFLFEYFSETQRNKGNFPGRFSGRQFSNSRSEMNVSTLELGDSALYLCASRTTVATNEKLFFGSGTQLSVL.

The CDR3 spells CASSGRGKNYGYTF. CDR3 DNA: TGTGCCAGCAGTGGCAGGGGCAAAAACTATGGCTACACCTTC. The rearrangement uses TRBV28 and TRBJ1-2; TRBD1 is a possible D gene (6 bases). Trimming took off 5 bases at V and 2 bases at J, with 12 bases between the two ends. Germline V lookup: CDR1 MDHEN, CDR2 SYDVKM. CDR3 length equals 14 residues.

The chain carries TRBV5-4 and TRBJ2-1, with 7 bases fitting TRBD1. CDR3 length equals 15 residues. Germline CDR1 reads SGHNT; CDR2 reads YYREEE (reference sequence). The V and J ends lost 1 base and 1 base, in that order; junction bases with no gene match: 2. The CDR3 protein is CASSLKDRSYNEQFF. CDR3 DNA sequence: TGTGCCAGCAGCTTGAAGGACAGGTCCTACAATGAGCAGTTCTTC.

As concerns this clone: A read error may produce the germline difference seen at one junction end. The V and J genes are TRBV2 and TRBJ1-1; D not certain. In germline, CDR1 is SNHLY, CDR2 FYNNEI. CDR3 size: 15 residues. CDR3 DNA: TGTGCCAGCAGGGAAGCCAGAGGTGACGGCACTGAAGCTTTCTTT. This encodes CASREARGDGTEAFF.

The chain links TRBV6-5 to TRBJ1-1; no definite D call. CDR3 length: 15 amino acids. V lost 0 bases to trimming and J lost 0 bases, with 8 bases between them. Germline V gene lookup returns CDR1 MNHEY and CDR2 SVGAGI. The CDR3 DNA reads TGTGCCAGCAGTTACTCGAGAGATGTGAACACTGAAGCTTTCTTT. Amino acids: CASSYSRDVNTEAFF.

The chain has TRBV5-1 and TRBJ2-3, with D perhaps TRBD1 (6 bases). V lost 4 bases, J lost 0 bases, and 15 bases lay in between. Per the germline V gene, CDR1 is SGHRS and CDR2 is YFSETQ. The CDR3 loop spans 16 amino acids. CDR3 in amino acids: CASSPTGTGSTDTQYF. CDR3 sequence (DNA): TGCGCCAGCAGCCCTACAGGGACGGGTAGCACAGATACGCAGTATTTT. Filled out from reference TRBV5-1 and TRBJ2-3, the complete variable domain reads KAGVTQTPRYLIKTRGQQVTLSCSPISGHRSVSWYQQTPGQGLQFLFEYFSETQRNKGNFPGRFSGRQFSNSRSEMNVSTLELGDSALYLCASSPTGTGSTDTQYFGPGTRLTVL.

This chain uses TRBV6-1 with TRBJ2-3; D remains ambiguous. Germline V gene sequence: CDR1 MNHNS, CDR2 SASEGT. Deletions cut 5 bases from V and 2 bases from J, with 5 bases between. CDR3 size: 12 residues. CDR3 DNA sequence: TGTGCCAGCAGTAGCCACACAGATACGCAGTATTTT. It yields the protein CASSSHTDTQYF.

This clone was counted between two and nine times. The chain uses TRBV19 and TRBJ2-1; 9 nucleotides match TRBD2. The CDR3 runs 14 residues. Per germline, CDR1 LNHDA and CDR2 SQIVND (reference sequence). J gave up 7 bases and V 5 bases, and 6 bases lay outside the gene matches. The CDR3 nucleotides read TGTGCCAGTAGTTCGGGACTAGCTATAAATGAGCAGTTCTTC. Translation: CASSSGLAINEQFF.

The J gene is TRBJ1-2, the V gene TRBV23-1, with D maybe TRBD1 (6 bases). TRBV23-1 is given ORF status, its function remaining uncertain. With 0 bases removed from V and 8 bases from J, the gap between germline ends came to 25 bases. The CDR3 has 18 residues. CDR3 sequence: CASSQSVRVGRSRGGYTF. CDR3 sequence (DNA): TGCGCCAGCAGTCAATCGGTTAGGGTCGGCAGGTCTAGGGGGGGCTACACCTTC.

The V gene is TRBV10-2, the J gene TRBJ2-7, with TRBD2 matching over 8 bases. This CDR3 is built from 14 residues. The V gene end was trimmed by 0 bases and the J gene end by 5 bases; junction bases not matched to a gene: 3. CDR1 is WSHSY, CDR2 SAAADI, per germline. The CDR3 loop is CASSESATSDEQYF. In DNA form, the CDR3 reads TGCGCCAGCAGTGAGTCAGCGACTAGCGACGAGCAGTACTTC.

The V and J genes are TRBV29-1 and TRBJ2-1; TRBD1 agrees at 8 bases. With V trimmed by 7 bases and J by 5 bases, 7 bases remained unmatched. This CDR3 is built from 13 residues. Germline CDR1 reads SQVTM; CDR2 reads ANQGSEA. CDR3 sequence: CSARTGSNNEQFF. The CDR3 DNA follows: TGCAGCGCAAGGACAGGGAGCAACAATGAGCAGTTCTTC.

The V gene is TRBV9, the J gene TRBJ1-2; D is unresolved. This CDR3 region has 12 residues. Germline lookup yields CDR1 SGDLS and CDR2 YYNGEE. V lost 0 bases and J 8 bases, leaving 8 bases between the germline ends. Here the CDR3 reads CASSVVGSGYTF. DNA for the CDR3: TGTGCCAGCAGCGTAGTGGGGAGCGGCTACACCTTC. The full variable domain, in which reference TRBV9 and TRBJ1-2 provide the parts outside the CDR3, is DSGVTQTPKHLITATGQRVTLRCSPRSGDLSVYWYQQSLDQGLQFLIQYYNGEERAKGNILERFSAQQFPDLHSELNLSSLELGDSALYFCASSVVGSGYTFGSGTRLTVV.